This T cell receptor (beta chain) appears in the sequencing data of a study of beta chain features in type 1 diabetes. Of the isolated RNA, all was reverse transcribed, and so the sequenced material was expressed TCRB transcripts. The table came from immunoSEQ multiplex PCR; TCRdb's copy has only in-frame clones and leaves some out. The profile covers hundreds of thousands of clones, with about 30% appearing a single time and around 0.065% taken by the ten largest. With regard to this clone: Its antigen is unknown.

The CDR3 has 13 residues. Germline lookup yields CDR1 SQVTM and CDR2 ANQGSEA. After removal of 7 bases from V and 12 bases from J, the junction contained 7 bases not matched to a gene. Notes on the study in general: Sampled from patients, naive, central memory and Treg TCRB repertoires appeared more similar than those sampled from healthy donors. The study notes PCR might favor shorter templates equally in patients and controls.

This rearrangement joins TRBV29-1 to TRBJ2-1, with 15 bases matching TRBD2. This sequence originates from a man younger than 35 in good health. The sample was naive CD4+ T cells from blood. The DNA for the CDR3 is TGCAGCGGTGGACTAGCGGGAGGGGAAGGGCAGTTCTTC. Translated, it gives CSGGLAGGEGQFF.